This T cell receptor (beta chain) was found in a study of cytomegalovirus exposure and HLA in healthy donors. Whole-study results and caveats: Compared with the roughly 670-donor mean, an Asian-associated ancestry cluster reportedly had fewer N-insertions, according to a later analysis.

Both 60 Vbeta primers and 13 Jbeta primers went into the PCR. The protocol was immunoSEQ multiplex PCR, while the TCRdb copy is restricted to in-frame clones and leaves out a portion. The sample yields more than 150,000 clones, around 83% seen once. Donors consisted of healthy bone marrow donors. Details on this clone: The antigen is not known.

The CDR3 totals 15 residues. Unmatched junction bases numbered 8, after V lost 0 bases and J lost 7 bases. Germline V lookup: CDR1 KGHSH, CDR2 LQKENI. Sequencing input: PBMCs. The origin of this receptor is a girl aged 2 to 9 in good health and CMV-seropositive. The rearrangement uses TRBV18 and TRBJ2-7; 8 nucleotides match TRBD2. CDR3 in amino acids: CASSPPSSGSGEQYF. In nucleotides, the CDR3 is TGTGCCAGCTCACCACCCTCTAGCGGGTCGGGGGAGCAGTACTTC.